The clone carrying this TCR beta chain was seen many times. Its specificity is not known. This specimen belongs to a study of T cell repertoires in cytomegalovirus infection. Via MiXCR, TCRdb re-called the reads, giving one row per CDR3 protein. The sample contains about 110,000 distinct CDR3 sequences, about 9.4% of which appear only once. Study observations and caveats: Of the TCR beta families, the public ones yielded a cumulative frequency that identified carriers of CMV plus the relevant HLA. Across the ex vivo response, the dominant clonotypes were HLA-C-restricted CMV-specific TCR beta clonotypes.

The germline CDR1 and CDR2 sequences are SGHVS and FNYEAQ. V was shortened by 0 bases and J by 3 bases, with 11 bases between the two germline ends. The CDR3 spans 16 residues. This chain links TRBV7-6 with TRBJ2-2, with D tentatively TRBD1 (6 bases). The receptor comes from a human donor in good health (CMV status not recorded). Some clones in this sample may be carry-over from other donors' samples. The sequenced material came from PBMCs, sequenced either directly or after in vitro stimulation (not recorded which). CDR3 coding DNA: TGTGCCAGCAGCTTAGCGTGGGGGCGGCACACCGGGGAGCTGTTTTTT. It translates to CASSLAWGRHTGELFF.